This TCR beta chain is from a study of T cell responses to AZD1222 COVID-19 vaccine. CDR3 length: 19 amino acids. The ends lost 6 bases at V and 0 bases at J; junction bases unmatched: 12. CDR1 MNHEY and CDR2 SVGEGT come from the germline V gene. Assay: immunoSEQ multiplex PCR; the TCRdb copy retains only in-frame clones and omits some. Counted here are approximately 170,000 clones, 75% to 90% occurring once; the ten biggest clones make up 6% to 8%. The sequence was collected from an adult in good health. The sequenced sample was peripheral blood, obtained on day 0 of AZD1222 vaccination. The rearrangement uses TRBV6-2 or TRBV6-3 and TRBJ1-6; 9 bases are a match to TRBD1. The chain's CDR3 is CASRYPGQGSSSYNSPLHF. The CDR3 DNA reads TGTGCCAGCAGATACCCGGGACAGGGATCTAGCTCCTATAATTCACCCCTCCACTTT.